This T cell receptor (beta chain) was profiled in a study of human T cells and chemical hapten exposure. In the study overall: Subjects had 2% DPC placed on about 2 cm by about 2 cm of upper inner arm skin for sensitization.

Germline V gene lookup returns CDR1 MDHEN and CDR2 SYDVKM. This CDR3 contains 12 residues. Between the trimmed V and J ends, which lost 7 bases and 4 bases, there was a span of 10 bases. Time point described: patch test 2, 6 weeks after DPC sensitization. Described treatment: therapeutic diphenylcyclopropenone sensitization with weekly scalp DPC. The sample holds one count of this clonotype. TCRdb used MiXCR to reprocess the RACE reads, holding one entry per CDR3 protein. The repertoire holds about 80,000 distinct CDR3 sequences, with more than 8.5% as singletons. Material: whole blood, obtained in connection with sensitization to the hapten diphenylcyclopropenone (DPC). The V and J genes are TRBV28 and TRBJ1-2; D is uncertain. The sequence derives from a young woman with alopecia areata. Some clones in this sample may be carry-over from other donors' samples. The CDR3 here is CASMRTPYGYTF. The DNA for the CDR3 is TGTGCCAGCATGAGGACCCCCTATGGCTACACCTTC.